These 30 T cell receptor beta chains share one sample of origin, sequenced in a study of blood T cell repertoires in COVID-19. Generated by immunoSEQ multiplex PCR, the TCRdb table keeps only in-frame clones and is missing some. The sample consists of roughly 150,000 clones, approximately 78% of them appearing once. The sequenced sample consisted of peripheral blood. These receptors were obtained from a woman of 80 years or more with acute or convalescent COVID-19.

The gene calls are TRBV6-6 and TRBJ2-1; 11 nucleotides align to TRBD2. This CDR3 is 16 amino acids long. With 5 bases clipped from V and 7 bases from J, the junction kept 10 bases outside the gene matches. Germline values: CDR1 MNHNY, CDR2 SVGAGI (reference sequence). CDR3 loop: CASSPQGLAVWNEQFF. Here the CDR3 DNA reads TGTGCCAGCAGTCCTCAGGGACTAGCGGTCTGGAATGAGCAGTTCTTC.

The chain recombines TRBV27 with TRBJ2-1, with D possibly matching TRBD1 (6 bases). The V gene's germline CDR1 is MNHEY and CDR2 SMNVEV (reference sequence). V dropped 4 bases and J dropped 3 bases, with 22 bases sitting between them. The CDR3 spans 18 residues. The CDR3 DNA sequence: TGTGCCAGCAGTTCACTTTCCTTCGACAGGAGACTCTACAATGAGCAGTTCTTC. It codes for CASSSLSFDRRLYNEQFF.

This clone was found a few times. The CDR3: CSAGLYEQYF. The CDR3 coding sequence is TGCAGTGCCGGTCTCTACGAGCAGTACTTC. V gene TRBV20-1 combines with J gene TRBJ2-7; D unresolved. Germline V lookup: CDR1 DFQATT, CDR2 SNEGSKA (reference sequence). V lost 6 bases to trimming and J lost 3 bases, with 6 bases between them. This CDR3 comprises 10 residues.

V gene TRBV7-9 combines with J gene TRBJ2-7; D perhaps matches TRBD1 (6 bases). CDR1 is SEHNR, CDR2 FQNEAQ, per germline (reference sequence). V was pared by 6 bases and J by 9 bases, with 12 bases between. The length of the CDR3 is 11 residues. This CDR3 is CASSQDSPQYF. CDR3 nucleotide sequence: TGTGCCAGCAGTCAGGACAGTCCGCAGTACTTC.

The V and J genes are TRBV27 and TRBJ2-3; 8 nucleotides agree with TRBD2. Unmatched junction bases numbered 6, after V lost 7 bases and J lost 0 bases. Germline V CDR1 and CDR2: MNHEY, SMNVEV (reference sequence). This CDR3 is built from 15 residues. The DNA for the CDR3 is TGTGCCAGCACCATGGGACTAGGTAGCACAGATACGCAGTATTTT. Amino acids: CASTMGLGSTDTQYF.

The chain carries TRBV10-1 and TRBJ2-3; possibly TRBD2 for D (5 bases). Germline values: CDR1 WNHNN, CDR2 SYGVQD (reference sequence). Trimming shortened V by 5 bases and J by 4 bases, and 13 bases separated the two germline ends. The CDR3 runs to 14 residues. Here the CDR3 DNA reads TGCGCCAGCAGTCTTCTCACGCGGGCAGATACGCAGTATTTT. It encodes CASSLLTRADTQYF.

This clone was counted a single time. This sequence joins TRBV27 and TRBJ2-1, with 10 positions matching TRBD2. The CDR3 sequence is 17 residues long. Germline values: CDR1 MNHEY, CDR2 SMNVEV (reference sequence). The V and J ends lost 6 bases and 0 bases, in that order; junction bases with no gene match: 8. CDR3 DNA sequence: TGTGCCAGCAGAAAGGGTAGCGGGAGGAGCTCCTACAATGAGCAGTTCTTC. Translated: CASRKGSGRSSYNEQFF.

The chain carries TRBV19 and TRBJ2-7; tentative D call: TRBD1 (6 bases). The CDR3 spans 14 residues. V was cut by 2 bases and J by 1 base, with 9 bases left in between. The germline V gene has CDR1 LNHDA and CDR2 SQIVND (reference sequence). CDR3 protein: CASSIQGRSYEQYF. The CDR3, as DNA: TGTGCCAGTAGTATACAGGGGAGATCCTACGAGCAGTACTTC.

This chain links TRBV7-9 with TRBJ2-5; TRBD2 agrees at 12 bases. The junction had 4 bases not matched to a gene; V was cut back by 5 bases and J by 3 bases. Germline-derived CDR1 and CDR2 are SEHNR and FQNEAQ (reference sequence). CDR3 length equals 15 residues. The CDR3 sequence: CASSAGLAGKETQYF. DNA for the CDR3: TGTGCCAGCAGCGCCGGACTAGCGGGGAAAGAGACCCAGTACTTC. Looking up the rest from reference TRBV7-9 and TRBJ2-5 gives the full variable domain: DTGVSQNPRHKITKRGQNVTFRCDPISEHNRLYWYRQTLGQGPEFLTYFQNEAQLEKSRLLSDRFSAERPKGSFSTLEIQRTEQGDSAMYLCASSAGLAGKETQYFGPGTRLLVL.

The genes are TRBV14 and TRBJ2-1; TRBD2 is a possible D gene (7 bases). Deletions cut 6 bases from V and 7 bases from J, with 19 bases between. CDR1 and CDR2 (germline): SGHDN, FVKESK. The CDR3 length is 15 residues. CDR3 coding DNA: TGTGCCAGCAGTTGGACATTAGGGGGGGTTAATGAGCAGTTCTTC. It encodes CASSWTLGGVNEQFF.

The chain couples TRBV4-1 to TRBJ2-6; maybe TRBD1 (6 bases). Looked up from germline, CDR1 is MGHRA and CDR2 is YSYEKL. The CDR3 length is 18 residues. Trimming took off 0 bases at V and 0 bases at J, with 12 bases between the two ends. The CDR3 protein is CASSQDLLGGSGANVLTF. CDR3 nucleotide sequence: TGCGCCAGCAGCCAAGATTTGTTAGGGGGCTCTGGGGCCAACGTCCTGACTTTC.

The V call is TRBV3-1 (or the pseudogene TRBV3-2), the J call TRBJ2-3; the D gene is possibly TRBD2 (6 bases). Trimming took 1 base from V and 6 from J, leaving 11 bases between them. The CDR3 has 14 residues. The germline gives CDR1 LGHDT, CDR2 YNNKEL (reference sequence). CDR3 DNA: TGTGCCAGCAGCCAAGCGGGAGTTGGGGATACGCAGTATTTT. It codes for CASSQAGVGDTQYF.

The chain links TRBV5-1 to TRBJ2-1; D gene uncertain. Germline lookup yields CDR1 SGHRS and CDR2 YFSETQ. The CDR3 has 15 residues. Trimming left V 4 bases short and J 0 bases short, with 11 bases between. The CDR3 region has the DNA TGCGCCAGCAGCCACGACTTAAGCTCCTACAATGAGCAGTTCTTC. Amino acids: CASSHDLSSYNEQFF.

This clone was found a few times. The rearrangement links TRBV9 to TRBJ1-3, with D tentatively TRBD1 (5 bases). The ends were cut back, 0 bases at V and 0 bases at J, with 22 bases in the middle. CDR3 length: 20 residues. From germline, CDR1 is SGDLS and CDR2 YYNGEE. CDR3 nucleotide sequence: TGTGCCAGCAGCGTAGGCTTGATAGGGCCAGGGTCCAGCTCTGGAAACACCATATATTTT. Translation: CASSVGLIGPGSSSGNTIYF.

The chain combines TRBV5-1 with TRBJ2-3, with D possibly TRBD2 on 5 matching bases. The CDR3 runs 13 residues. The V gene's germline CDR1 is SGHRS and CDR2 YFSETQ. Trimming took 9 bases from V and 5 from J, leaving 16 bases between them. The CDR3 protein is CATRTGIQDTQYF. For the CDR3, the DNA is TGCGCCACCCGGACGGGGATACAAGATACGCAGTATTTT.

The chain couples TRBV18 to TRBJ2-7, with 11 bases matching TRBD2. This CDR3 has 15 amino acids. The V gene end was trimmed by 6 bases and the J gene end by 4 bases; junction bases not matched to a gene: 8. Looked up from germline, CDR1 is KGHSH and CDR2 is LQKENI. CDR3 coding DNA: TGTGCCAGCTCCCCGTCACTAGCGGGGGCATACGAGCAGTACTTC. This codes for CASSPSLAGAYEQYF. The entire variable domain, with the rest obtained from reference TRBV18 and TRBJ2-7, is as follows: NAGVMQNPRHLVRRRGQEARLRCSPMKGHSHVYWYRQLPEEGLKFMVYLQKENIIDESGMPKERFSAEFPKEGPSILRIQQVVRGDSAAYFCASSPSLAGAYEQYFGPGTRLTVT.

As concerns this clone: The same CDR3 arises from other DNA sequences in this sample as well. V gene TRBV28 combines with J gene TRBJ1-5; no reliable D call. This CDR3 is 15 amino acids long. Germline CDR1 and CDR2: MDHEN and SYDVKM. Trimming pared 0 bases from V and 6 bases from J, leaving 12 bases between. DNA of the CDR3: TGTGCCAGCAGTTTATGGGCGGGGTCGGGTCAGCCCCAGCATTTT. It yields the protein CASSLWAGSGQPQHF.

The chain has TRBV6-1 and TRBJ1-6; tentative D call: TRBD1 (5 bases). Looked up from germline, CDR1 is MNHNS and CDR2 is SASEGT. Trimming pared 2 bases from V and 13 bases from J, leaving 18 bases between. There are 15 residues in the CDR3. The DNA of the CDR3 is TGTGCCAGCAGTGAACAGGGCAGGGCTGATACGCCCCTCCACTTT. This sequence encodes CASSEQGRADTPLHF.

This chain uses TRBV5-1 with TRBJ2-7; D is unresolved. V lost 1 base and J 6 bases, leaving 8 bases between the germline ends. The CDR3 loop spans 12 amino acids. CDR1 SGHRS and CDR2 YFSETQ come from the germline V gene. DNA of the CDR3: TGCGCCAGCAGCTTGATTAGTGGCGAGCAGTACTTC. This translates into CASSLISGEQYF.

This clone was seen more than once but under ten times. V is TRBV27 and J is TRBJ2-7; tentatively, D is TRBD1 (6 bases). Germline loops: CDR1 MNHEY, CDR2 SMNVEV (reference sequence). The germline V and J ends were trimmed by 3 bases and 6 bases, with 9 bases remaining between them. The CDR3 contains 12 residues. The chain's CDR3 is CASSFTGTEQYF. The CDR3 nucleotides read TGTGCCAGCAGTTTTACAGGGACCGAGCAGTACTTC.

The CDR3 nucleotides are TGCGCCAGCAGCCACCCCCTCCAGGTATCAGGAGCTTTCTTT. It specifies CASSHPLQVSGAFF. V is TRBV4-1 and J is TRBJ1-1; D is unclear. The germline V gene encodes CDR1 MGHRA and CDR2 YSYEKL. Trimming left V 3 bases short and J 10 bases short, with 18 bases between. CDR3 size: 14 residues.

The J gene is TRBJ2-7, the V gene TRBV5-8; possibly TRBD2 for D (6 bases). The CDR3 totals 13 residues. V lost 6 bases and J lost 2, with 12 bases in between. Germline lookup yields CDR1 SGHTS and CDR2 YDEGEE. In nucleotides, the CDR3 is TGTGCCAGCAACCGGGACTTACCCTACGAGCAGTACTTC. Translating gives CASNRDLPYEQYF.

The V call is TRBV10-2, the J call TRBJ2-2; 7 bases align to TRBD2. The CDR3 covers 16 residues. V was pared by 7 bases and J by 5 bases, with 13 bases of the junction left unmatched. Germline V gives CDR1 WSHSY, CDR2 SAAADI. In nucleotides, the CDR3 is TGCGCCAGCACCCAGAGTTGGGGGGAGGGGACCGGGGAGCTGTTTTTT. It yields the protein CASTQSWGEGTGELFF.

V is TRBV11-2 and J is TRBJ1-4; no reliable D call. CDR1 is SGHAT, CDR2 FQNNGV, per germline. Trimming removed 3 bases from V and 4 bases from J, with 9 bases in between. CDR3 length: 14 amino acids. The CDR3 is CASSLRHDNEKLFF. The CDR3 nucleotides are TGTGCCAGCAGCTTGAGACACGATAATGAAAAACTGTTTTTT. Full variable domain (missing parts from reference TRBV11-2 and TRBJ1-4): EAGVAQSPRYKIIEKRQSVAFWCNPISGHATLYWYQQILGQGPKLLIQFQNNGVVDDSQLPKDRFSAERLKGVDSTLKIQPAKLEDSAVYLCASSLRHDNEKLFFGSGTQLSVL.

The chain employs TRBV5-1 and TRBJ1-2, with 9 bases fitting TRBD1. Germline lookup yields CDR1 SGHRS and CDR2 YFSETQ. V lost 5 bases and J lost 6; bases outside the gene matches: 5. This CDR3 is 13 amino acids long. The DNA for the CDR3 is TGCGCCAGCAGTACAGGGGGCGCGAATGGCTACACCTTC. Translated: CASSTGGANGYTF.

The chain combines TRBV11-2 with TRBJ2-2; 7 nucleotides agree with TRBD1. This CDR3 region has 15 residues. Germline V gives CDR1 SGHAT, CDR2 FQNNGV. J gave up 0 bases and V 5 bases, and 3 bases lay outside the gene matches. Here the CDR3 reads CASSPGTANTGELFF. DNA for the CDR3: TGTGCCAGCAGCCCTGGGACAGCGAACACCGGGGAGCTGTTTTTT.

The rearrangement joins TRBV15 to TRBJ1-5; D possibly corresponds to TRBD1 (6 bases). The V end lost 0 bases, the J end lost 7 bases, and 13 bases lay between the germline ends. This CDR3 is 15 amino acids long. In germline, CDR1 is LNHNV, CDR2 YYDKDF (reference sequence). CDR3: CATSRERGRQQPQHF. CDR3 nucleotides: TGTGCCACCAGCAGAGAGCGGGGGCGGCAACAGCCCCAGCATTTT.

This chain joins TRBV11-2 and TRBJ2-3; a possible D gene is TRBD2 (6 bases). Looked up from germline, CDR1 is SGHAT and CDR2 is FQNNGV. Deletions cut 2 bases from V and 5 bases from J, with 11 bases between. The length of the CDR3 is 14 residues. CDR3 region: CASSLFRLGDTQYF. The DNA of the CDR3 is TGTGCCAGCAGCTTATTCAGACTAGGAGATACGCAGTATTTT.

This clone was detected once. The V gene is TRBV24-1, the J gene TRBJ2-1; D is uncertain. The V gene lost 4 bases and the J gene lost 0 bases, with 9 bases spanning the gap. The CDR3 has 15 residues. Germline-derived CDR1 and CDR2 are KGHDR and SFDVKD. CDR3: CATSDPYYSYNEQFF. The CDR3 DNA reads as TGTGCCACCAGTGACCCCTACTACTCCTACAATGAGCAGTTCTTC.

The V gene is TRBV5-8, the J gene TRBJ1-5; TRBD1 might be the D (5 bases). The CDR3 sequence is 15 residues long. V shed 4 bases and J shed 5 bases, with 16 bases lying between them. The germline gives CDR1 SGHTS, CDR2 YDEGEE. DNA for the CDR3: TGTGCCAGCAGCCAATTGCGTGGGGCGGATCAGCCCCAGCATTTT. Encoded protein: CASSQLRGADQPQHF.